Listed here is a single TCR beta chain. Its antigen is as yet unknown. The PCR had 60 Vbeta and 13 Jbeta primers. Sequencing used immunoSEQ multiplex PCR; TCRdb keeps in-frame clones, though not all of them. The sample lists more than 100,000 clones, just under 80% occurring once. These data originate in a study of cytomegalovirus exposure and HLA in healthy donors. The study's findings and limits: The classifier was said to identify cytomegalovirus status with high specificity and sensitivity. In a later analysis, TCR association rates varied by HLA locus: DRB1 most, HLA-C fewest. There was a cluster of highly shared sequence variants that was likely a sequencing artifact.

This CDR3 contains 15 residues. Trimming cost V 1 base and J 4 bases; bases outside gene matches: 7. Germline-derived CDR1 and CDR2 are GTSNPN and SVGIG (reference sequence). Donors counted as nominally healthy when sampled, yet unrecorded immune exposures were likely. This sequence joins TRBV30 and TRBJ1-5; 7 bases line up with TRBD1. The TCR comes from a male donor in good health and CMV-seronegative. The sample comprised PBMCs. The CDR3 is CAWSAGTERNQPQHF. The DNA for the CDR3 is TGTGCCTGGAGTGCTGGGACAGAACGAAATCAGCCCCAGCATTTT.